This passage covers 25 T cell receptor beta chains from one sample sequenced in a study of beta chain features in type 1 diabetes. Study-level findings and limits: Moderate but significant shortening of TCRB CDR3s was recorded in all four CD4+ subsets from Type 1 diabetes patients.

The authors reverse transcribed all of the isolated RNA, so sequencing captured expressed TCRB transcripts. TCRdb's copy holds only in-frame clones and misses some; the assay was immunoSEQ multiplex PCR. The sample comprises roughly 700,000 clones, 13% of which are singletons, and less than 0.025% rests with the top ten. Their specific antigens are unknown. The source material was naive CD4+ T cells from blood. The receptor set was obtained from a man between 18 and 35 years old with type 1 diabetes.

This clone was observed many times. The rearrangement links TRBV14 to TRBJ2-4; D gene ambiguous. V was shortened by 4 bases and J by 6 bases, with 13 bases between the two germline ends. The CDR3 covers 14 residues. The germline V gene has CDR1 SGHDN and CDR2 FVKESK. CDR3 in amino acids: CASSPARSGNIQYF. CDR3 nucleotide sequence: TGTGCCAGCAGCCCGGCAAGGAGTGGAAACATTCAGTACTTC.

This clone occurred a few times. V is TRBV6-1 and J is TRBJ1-2; possible D gene TRBD1, 5 bases. The germline CDR1 and CDR2 sequences are MNHNS and SASEGT. CDR3 size: 15 residues. The V end was cut by 0 bases, the J end by 8 bases, with 16 bases between. CDR3 DNA: TGTGCCAGCAGTGAAGCTGGGGGTGGGGAGTCCGGCTACACCTTC. It codes for CASSEAGGGESGYTF.

Here the CDR3 DNA reads TGTGCCTGGAGTGGTTGGACAGGGGTCTCGGATGGCTACACCTTC. Translated: CAWSGWTGVSDGYTF. The chain recombines TRBV30 with TRBJ1-2, with 9 nucleotides matching TRBD1. V was clipped by 1 base and J by 6 bases; unmatched bases: 9. This CDR3 is built from 15 residues. CDR1 GTSNPN and CDR2 SVGIG come from the germline V gene (reference sequence).

This clone was seen a few times. J is TRBJ1-6 and V is TRBV11-2; TRBD1 agrees at 8 bases. The CDR3 is 14 residues long. Germline assignment: CDR1 SGHAT and CDR2 FQNNGV. J was trimmed by 10 bases and V by 5 bases; bases with no gene match: 7. CDR3 amino acids: CASSPQGAGSPLHF. In nucleotides, the CDR3 is TGTGCCAGCAGCCCCCAGGGGGCTGGATCACCCCTCCACTTT.

The rearrangement links TRBV19 to TRBJ2-5; TRBD2 might be the D (6 bases). The CDR3 loop spans 13 amino acids. V was cut by 6 bases and J by 5 bases, with 13 bases left in between. Germline CDR1 is LNHDA and CDR2 is SQIVND (reference sequence). CDR3 DNA: TGTGCCAGTAGCCCGGGACTTTGGGAGACCCAGTACTTC. Translation gives CASSPGLWETQYF.

The J gene is TRBJ2-3, the V gene TRBV6-5; the D gene is possibly TRBD2 (6 bases). The germline CDR1 and CDR2 sequences are MNHEY and SVGAGI. CDR3 length: 14 amino acids. V dropped 5 bases and J dropped 0 bases, with 9 bases sitting between them. As DNA, the CDR3 is TGTGCCAGCAGTAGCGGGTCTAGCACAGATACGCAGTATTTT. Amino acid sequence: CASSSGSSTDTQYF.

This clone was counted a few times. The chain recombines TRBV11-2 with TRBJ2-1; TRBD2 matches 12 bases. The CDR3 has 15 amino acids. Germline V lookup: CDR1 SGHAT, CDR2 FQNNGV. Germline trimming cut 8 bases from V and 10 bases from J; bases unmatched to any gene: 12. CDR3 DNA sequence: TGTGCCAGCCAACCCCGACTAGCGGGGGCGGAGGAGCAGTTCTTC. Encoded protein: CASQPRLAGAEEQFF.

Only a few counts were recorded for this clone. The chain links TRBV6-5 to TRBJ2-1; D is possibly TRBD2 (6 bases). Germline V gives CDR1 MNHEY, CDR2 SVGAGI. Trimming removed 5 bases from V and 7 bases from J, with 15 bases in between. The CDR3 length is 14 residues. The chain's CDR3 is CASSPRLDSNEQFF. In DNA form, the CDR3 reads TGTGCCAGCAGTCCTAGACTAGATTCGAATGAGCAGTTCTTC.

This rearrangement joins TRBV30 to TRBJ1-5, with 9 bases lining up with TRBD1. The CDR3 is 15 amino acids. J gave up 6 bases and V 2 bases, and 8 bases lay outside the gene matches. Germline CDR1 and CDR2: GTSNPN and SVGIG (reference sequence). The CDR3 spells CAWSYRDRDFQPQHF. The CDR3 DNA reads as TGTGCCTGGAGTTACCGGGACAGGGATTTTCAGCCCCAGCATTTT. Variable domain in full (rest from reference TRBV30 and TRBJ1-5): SQTIHQWPATLVQPVGSPLSLECTVEGTSNPNLYWYRQAAGRGLQLLFYSVGIGQISSEVPQNLSASRPQDRQFILSSKKLLLSDSGFYLCAWSYRDRDFQPQHFGDGTRLSIL.

The genes are TRBV2 and TRBJ2-7; no definite D call. Looked up from germline, CDR1 is SNHLY and CDR2 is FYNNEI. Trimming removed 7 bases at V and 0 bases at J, with 13 bases between. The CDR3 runs 14 residues. CDR3 protein: CASKTYISSYEQYF. CDR3 DNA: TGTGCCAGCAAGACCTACATTAGCTCCTACGAGCAGTACTTC.

The chain combines TRBV19 with TRBJ2-3; 8 positions match TRBD2. The CDR3 extends over 15 amino acids. CDR1 and CDR2 from the germline V gene are LNHDA and SQIVND (reference sequence). V lost 4 bases and J lost 1; bases outside the gene matches: 4. CDR3 in amino acids: CASSRAAGGTDTQYF. DNA of the CDR3: TGTGCCAGTAGTAGGGCAGCGGGGGGCACAGATACGCAGTATTTT. The full variable domain, in which reference TRBV19 and TRBJ2-3 provide the parts outside the CDR3, is DGGITQSPKYLFRKEGQNVTLSCEQNLNHDAMYWYRQDPGQGLRLIYYSQIVNDFQKGDIAEGYSVSREKKESFPLTVTSAQKNPTAFYLCASSRAAGGTDTQYFGPGTRLTVL.

V and J are TRBV5-1 and TRBJ2-7; no definite D call. CDR1 is SGHRS, CDR2 YFSETQ, per germline. Between the trimmed V and J ends, which lost 4 bases and 5 bases, there was a span of 7 bases. CDR3 length: 11 residues. CDR3 coding DNA: TGCGCCAGCAGCACCTACAACGAGCAGTACTTC. Translating it yields CASSTYNEQYF.

This clone was counted between two and nine times. V usage is TRBV28 and J usage is TRBJ2-1; TRBD1 is a possible D gene (6 bases). The CDR3 has 14 residues. V shed 5 bases and J shed 7 bases, with 15 bases lying between them. CDR1 is MDHEN, CDR2 SYDVKM, per germline. This CDR3 is CASSHGPGENEQFF. DNA for the CDR3: TGTGCCAGCAGTCACGGCCCAGGGGAGAATGAGCAGTTCTTC.

The chain combines TRBV2 with TRBJ1-5; D uncertain. V lost 11 bases, J lost 4 bases, and 6 bases lay in between. This CDR3 region has 10 residues. From germline, CDR1 is SNHLY and CDR2 FYNNEI. The CDR3 DNA reads as TGTGCCGGCCCGAATCAGCCCCAGCATTTT. It specifies CAGPNQPQHF.

This clone turned up a few times. This rearrangement joins TRBV6-5 to TRBJ2-3; 12 nucleotides line up with TRBD2. Germline loops: CDR1 MNHEY, CDR2 SVGAGI. There are 15 residues in the CDR3. Trimming cost V 6 bases and J 5 bases; bases outside gene matches: 6. This CDR3 reads CASSPGLAGIDTQYF. As DNA, the CDR3 is TGTGCCAGCAGCCCCGGACTAGCGGGGATAGATACGCAGTATTTT.

The rearrangement joins TRBV25-1 to TRBJ2-7, with D possibly being TRBD1 (6 bases). Per germline, CDR1 MGHDK and CDR2 SYGVNS. Deletions cut 8 bases from V and 4 bases from J, with 15 bases between. The CDR3 has 13 amino acids. CDR3 residues: CASGGGRGYEQYF. For the CDR3, the DNA is TGTGCCAGCGGAGGAGGAAGGGGGTACGAGCAGTACTTC.

This chain links TRBV7-9 with TRBJ2-3, with TRBD2 identical over 14 bases. CDR1 and CDR2 from the germline V gene are SEHNR and FQNEAQ (reference sequence). The CDR3 loop spans 18 amino acids. J gave up 1 base and V 0 bases, and 3 bases lay outside the gene matches. The CDR3 DNA follows: TGTGCCAGCAGCTTAGCGCTGGGACTAGCGGGGGGCACAGATACGCAGTATTTT. Its translation is CASSLALGLAGGTDTQYF. The whole variable domain, filled in from reference TRBV7-9 and TRBJ2-3, reads DTGVSQNPRHKITKRGQNVTFRCDPISEHNRLYWYRQTLGQGPEFLTYFQNEAQLEKSRLLSDRFSAERPKGSFSTLEIQRTEQGDSAMYLCASSLALGLAGGTDTQYFGPGTRLTVL.

The chain links TRBV5-4 to TRBJ1-6, with D possibly matching TRBD1 (6 bases). Trimming took 6 bases from V and 1 from J, leaving 14 bases between them. This CDR3 has 16 residues. Germline V lookup: CDR1 SGHNT, CDR2 YYREEE (reference sequence). The CDR3, as DNA: TGTGCCAGCACGGAAGGAACAGGGTCCTATAATTCACCCCTCCACTTT. Amino acids: CASTEGTGSYNSPLHF.

The chain has TRBV9 and TRBJ2-3; 8 bases match TRBD2. In germline, CDR1 is SGDLS, CDR2 YYNGEE. The CDR3 has 15 residues. V was clipped by 3 bases and J by 1 base; unmatched bases: 4. As DNA, the CDR3 is TGTGCCAGCAGCGCGATTAGCGGGGGCACAGATACGCAGTATTTT. It specifies CASSAISGGTDTQYF.

This rearrangement joins TRBV13 to TRBJ1-2; D is unresolved. Trimming stripped 0 bases from V and 3 bases from J, with 11 bases between. Germline CDR1 and CDR2: PRHDT and FYEKMQ (reference sequence). The CDR3 length is 15 residues. The CDR3 DNA reads TGTGCCAGCAGCTTAGGCCTGGCAGGCCACTATGGCTACACCTTC. As protein: CASSLGLAGHYGYTF.

In nucleotides, the CDR3 is TGTGCCAGCAGTGAAGGGCGCCTGAACACTGAAGCTTTCTTT. This gives the protein CASSEGRLNTEAFF. V usage is TRBV2 and J usage is TRBJ1-1; unclear D gene. Deletions cut 1 base from V and 0 bases from J, with 6 bases between. This CDR3 has 14 residues. CDR1 and CDR2 from the germline V gene are SNHLY and FYNNEI.

This clone was seen only a few times. V and J are TRBV7-2 and TRBJ1-1; 7 bases fit TRBD1. This CDR3 has 12 amino acids. V lost 4 bases to trimming and J lost 6 bases; unmatched junction nucleotides: 2. Per germline, CDR1 SGHTA and CDR2 FQGNSA. The CDR3 bases are TGTGCCAGCAGCTGGGGACAGCCTGAAGCTTTCTTT. Translated, it gives CASSWGQPEAFF.

This clone was detected a few times. The chain carries TRBV10-3 and TRBJ1-2, with 7 nucleotides matching TRBD1. CDR1 is ENHRY, CDR2 SYGVKD, per germline. V shed 8 bases, J shed 2 bases, and the junction held 11 bases outside the gene matches. The CDR3 totals 15 residues. The CDR3 is CAIHPTQGRNYGYTF. DNA of the CDR3: TGTGCCATCCACCCAACACAGGGGCGAAACTATGGCTACACCTTC.

This clone was seen more than once but under ten times. V is TRBV27 and J is TRBJ2-1; no clear D. The CDR3 length is 11 residues. CDR1 is MNHEY and CDR2 is SMNVEV in the germline V gene (reference sequence). V was shortened by 3 bases and J by 5 bases, with 2 bases between the two germline ends. The DNA for the CDR3 is TGTGCCAGCAGTTTCCACAATGAGCAGTTCTTC. Residues: CASSFHNEQFF.

This clone was detected a few times. The sample has other DNA sequences that encode this CDR3 too. This rearrangement joins TRBV19 to TRBJ2-6; either TRBD1 or TRBD2 may fit D (6 bases each). The germline gives CDR1 LNHDA, CDR2 SQIVND (reference sequence). The CDR3 loop spans 14 amino acids. Trimming took 4 bases from V and 4 from J, leaving 8 bases between them. The CDR3 DNA is TGTGCCAGTAGTAGGGGGGCCGGGGCCAACGTCCTGACTTTC. This translates into CASSRGAGANVLTF.